This T cell receptor (beta chain) was documented in a study of T-cell reconstitution after alpha-beta-depleted transplantation in children. Unique molecular identifiers were built into the TCRbeta library. One entry per CDR3 protein results from TCRdb running MiXCR on the PCR reads. The sample consists of over 200,000 distinct CDR3 sequences, approximately 15% of them appearing once. V was cut by 5 bases and J by 2 bases, with 25 bases left in between. This CDR3 comprises 18 residues. Per germline, CDR1 MNHEY and CDR2 SVGAGI. The table lists this clonotype with a few counts. Its target is not known. Study observations and caveats: The main origin of T-cell counts and diversity one year after transplant was newly produced T cells.

This specimen was PBMCs, mostly from graft donor cells, taken 360 days after TCRalphabeta/CD19-depleted stem cell transplant. The rearrangement joins TRBV6-5 to TRBJ2-7, with D hard to call. This clonotype was sampled from a male patient between 2 and 10 years old who had a stem cell transplant for acute lymphoblastic leukemia, so the T cells may come from the graft donor. CDR3 sequence: CASSHRQATLRDPYEQYF. In DNA, the CDR3 is TGTGCCAGCAGTCACCGGCAGGCGACACTACGAGATCCCTACGAGCAGTACTTC.